The T cell receptor (beta chain) described here comes from a study of cytomegalovirus exposure and HLA in healthy donors (dated by TCRdb to between 2016 and 2019). Regarding the study in general: An earlier analysis of some 620 of the donors reported 276 Gb of sequence data and around 120 million unique TCR beta sequences obtained from about 179 million T cells. Among the roughly 400 genotyped donors, under 90% belonged to the genetic ancestry cluster associated with self-reported Caucasian donors. Donor age, sex, ethnicity and CMV serostatus were compiled together with the repertoire data. To decide whether each TCR beta V gene segment behaved as functional or pseudogenic, an earlier analysis of some 600 of the donors relied on high-throughput TCR beta sequencing. The study used immunosequencing to profile the T cell repertoires of under 700 subjects and linked those repertoires to cytomegalovirus serostatus. A later analysis re-examined previously published TCR beta repertoires from several hundred donors and added high-resolution HLA genotyping to investigate patterns of TCR occurrence. In a later genetic analysis, genome-wide SNP genotypes for about 55% of the 666 donors were used, and that subset was treated as a discovery cohort. Roughly five DR-DQ haplotypes were treated as single units for association and clustering because of strong linkage in the cohort. The number of typed donors differed by locus: roughly 629-640 for A, B, C, DRB1 and DQB1; 522 for DQA1; 606 for DPA1; and some 430 for DPB1. Rather than using new phenotypic data, the later analysis identified candidate immune exposures from TCR beta sequences and from how often those sequences occurred across donors. Every repertoire in the discovery cohort had been generated on one and the same sequencing platform. HLA typing covered class I and class II loci at four-digit resolution. Besides the first cohort of approximately 710 subjects, a separate validation cohort made up of 120 different subjects was used. Among under 450 genotyped donors of the cohort, an average of roughly 240,000 unique TCR beta nucleotide sequences were sequenced per donor, about a sixth of them non-productive. To predict cytomegalovirus infection status, the study combined high-throughput TCR immunosequencing, statistical association of individual TCRs with disease status, and machine learning. About 280 gigabases of sequencing data and approximately 92 million unique TCR sequences made up an early release that covered 500 to 650 HLA-typed donors. The study aimed to test whether signatures of past pathogen exposure could be identified by cataloging public T cell receptors. On the study overall, not on this receptor specifically: Linkage disequilibrium might explain the correlated functional status among segregating V segments, but an unknown experimental factor could not be ruled out. This cohort had only TCR beta chains sequenced, and the lack of alpha or paired-chain data limited which features could be detected. A further reported finding was that TCR beta sequences accurately predicted the HLA-A and HLA-B alleles for most subjects in the first cohort. Immune exposure information for the cohort was limited to CMV serostatus. The classifier was reported to diagnose cytomegalovirus status with high specificity and sensitivity in both the original and validation cohorts. Broadly in line with IMGT annotations, most TCR beta V segments showed up in productive rearrangements about 87% or about 30% of the time in an earlier analysis of several hundred of the donors. The sequencing pipeline was judged likely to have produced a cluster of highly shared sequence variants as a technical artifact. Most TCR sequences were seen in very few donors, while some public TCRs were found in many individuals. Roughly uniform sequencing depth across donors was assumed in presence/absence analyses, although this assumption may not hold. Fewer than 20 rarely observed V segments, including chromosome 9 orphons, were excluded from the earlier analysis of a few hundred of the donors because counts were too low. In a later analysis, HLA-associated TCR beta chains were found to be more clonally expanded and to have lower generation probabilities than equally common non-associated chains. When HLA alleles, especially DR and DQ, strongly co-occurred, attributing TCR associations to individual alleles was difficult. Compared with the roughly 700-donor mean, donors in an Asian-associated ancestry cluster had fewer N-insertions in productive TCRs, according to a later genetic analysis. The study listed around 160 TCR beta chains as associated with cytomegalovirus. Some IMGT-functional V segments, including TRBV6-2 and TRBV6-3, could not be told apart with the 87-base-pair reads, so those segments were excluded. Because HLA typing was unavailable for some donors at each locus, only the typed subset was used in association tests. Most CMV-associated TCR beta chains appeared to be HLA-restricted in a later analysis, and the HLA associations seemed to be driven largely by CMV exposure. According to a later analysis, parvovirus B19, influenza, CMV and Epstein-Barr virus appeared linked to several top co-occurrence clusters. V-gene and J-gene trimming of TCR beta chains was associated with a missense DCLRE1C variant in a later genetic analysis, and the association was replicated in an independent cohort. In a later analysis, TCR association rates were found to vary across HLA loci, with the most associated TCRs seen for DRB1 alleles and the fewest for HLA-C alleles. According to the authors, the approach could potentially be generalized to other disease states and immunological phenotypes. A later analysis associated 15,000 to 20,000 TCR beta sequences with specific HLA alleles at a false discovery rate of 0.05. Three of the identified cytomegalovirus-associated TCR beta chains were confirmed in vitro to be specific for cytomegalovirus antigens.

This clone was recorded once. Its recognized antigen is unknown. Per-nucleotide qualities are absent, and no much larger clonotype sits a single base away. The cohort consisted of 600 to 750 healthy bone marrow donors. At the time of sampling, all cohort members were nominally healthy, though unrecorded immune exposures were likely present. The donor was CMV seronegative and belonged to the group of 380 or so seronegative cohort members. Every donor gave a peripheral blood sample, and the peripheral blood mononuclear cells from that sample were used for TCR beta sequencing. Genomic DNA was extracted from the blood cell samples with the Qiagen DNeasy Blood Extraction Kit. The library came from the immunoSEQ multiplex PCR assay. For the multiplex PCR, a mixture combining 60 forward primers for TCR Vbeta segments and 13 reverse primers for TCR Jbeta segments was used. A multiplex PCR assay on genomic DNA amplified the CDR3 region of rearranged TCR beta genes. The amplified TCR beta libraries were sequenced on the Illumina HiSeq System as 87-base-pair reads. Per the source publication's procedure: A later analysis counted 65 million to 90 million unique TCR beta chains across the approximately 700 repertoires, and approximately 11 million of these chains were shared by at least two donors. Raw reads were error-corrected and collapsed into unique sequences with a nearest-neighbor algorithm that merged closely related sequences to remove PCR and sequencing errors. Alignment of CDR3 sequences to IMGT reference sequences was used to assign V, D and J gene segments. For a sequence to be retained, a match of at least six nucleotides to both a V gene segment and a J gene segment was required. A rearrangement counted as productive if the CDR3 had no stop codons and remained in frame with V and J, and every other rearrangement counted as non-productive. CDR3 was defined according to IMGT convention as the region running from the second conserved V-encoded cysteine to the conserved J-encoded phenylalanine. The earlier analysis of about 610 of the donors excluded any sequence lacking an unambiguous match to a single V gene segment. In an earlier analysis of 587 of the donors, a V segment was called functional when productive rearrangements were above 56.7%, and segregating when the standard deviation between donors exceeded 5%. A statistical classification framework was developed to diagnose cytomegalovirus status using the catalog of TCR beta chain sequences. V and J gene assignment, in a later analysis, came from comparing TCR nucleotide sequences with IMGT/GENE-DB human TR gene sequences. A later analysis assigned CDR3 sequences and most-parsimonious VDJ recombination scenarios with the TCRdist pipeline. In a later analysis, each TCR beta chain was defined by its CDR3 amino acid sequence together with its V-gene family, and reads lacking a unique V-gene family were excluded. In a later analysis, 450 to 600 highly shared, low-generation-probability nucleotide sequences were removed to address suspected cross-contamination and a sequencing artifact. A later analysis calculated a clonal expansion index for each public chain from normalized within-repertoire ranks of inferred template counts. Generation probabilities in a later analysis came from a VDJ recombination model fitted to out-of-frame rearrangements, and those results were checked against IGoR. In a later analysis, hypergeometric tests were used to score TCR-TCR, TCR-HLA and TCR-CMV co-occurrence, with a repertoire-size bias correction applied to TCR pairs. To estimate false discovery rates, a later analysis permuted the HLA or CMV assignments 20 times. In a later analysis, co-occurring TCRs were grouped using DBSCAN, and TCRdist sequence similarity was added for clustering within HLA-allele-positive subsets. Co-occurrence clustering excluded repertoires with fewer than 30,000 or more than 120,000 public chains, plus five with anomalous nucleotide sharing. TCRdb carries this immuneACCESS record with in-frame sequences only. Its versions omit some clonotypes, under half of them owing to an unresolved V gene in the studies checked, with the rest unexplained. The D gene and trimming were derived from the DNA, and the V and J assignments and clone size from that table. The sample includes approximately 140,000 clones, with roughly 88% observed a single time. The ten largest clonotypes hold less than 3% of the sample.

The CDR3, from cysteine to phenylalanine, totals 13 residues. The sequence is cut down to CDR3 DNA, 39 bases in frame from base 1. A distance of 11 bases separates the germline ends of V and J, which lose 3 bases and 6 bases respectively. Taken from the germline V gene, the CDR1 and CDR2 loops are SNHLY and FYNNEI. The sequence is built from TRBV2 and TRBJ1-2; too little of a D gene remains to name it. This receptor was obtained from a man aged 45-65 years in good health and CMV-seronegative. Input material: PBMCs. The CDR3 protein is CASSDLGFDGYTF. At the DNA level, the sequence is TGTGCCAGCAGTGATCTAGGATTCGATGGCTACACCTTC.